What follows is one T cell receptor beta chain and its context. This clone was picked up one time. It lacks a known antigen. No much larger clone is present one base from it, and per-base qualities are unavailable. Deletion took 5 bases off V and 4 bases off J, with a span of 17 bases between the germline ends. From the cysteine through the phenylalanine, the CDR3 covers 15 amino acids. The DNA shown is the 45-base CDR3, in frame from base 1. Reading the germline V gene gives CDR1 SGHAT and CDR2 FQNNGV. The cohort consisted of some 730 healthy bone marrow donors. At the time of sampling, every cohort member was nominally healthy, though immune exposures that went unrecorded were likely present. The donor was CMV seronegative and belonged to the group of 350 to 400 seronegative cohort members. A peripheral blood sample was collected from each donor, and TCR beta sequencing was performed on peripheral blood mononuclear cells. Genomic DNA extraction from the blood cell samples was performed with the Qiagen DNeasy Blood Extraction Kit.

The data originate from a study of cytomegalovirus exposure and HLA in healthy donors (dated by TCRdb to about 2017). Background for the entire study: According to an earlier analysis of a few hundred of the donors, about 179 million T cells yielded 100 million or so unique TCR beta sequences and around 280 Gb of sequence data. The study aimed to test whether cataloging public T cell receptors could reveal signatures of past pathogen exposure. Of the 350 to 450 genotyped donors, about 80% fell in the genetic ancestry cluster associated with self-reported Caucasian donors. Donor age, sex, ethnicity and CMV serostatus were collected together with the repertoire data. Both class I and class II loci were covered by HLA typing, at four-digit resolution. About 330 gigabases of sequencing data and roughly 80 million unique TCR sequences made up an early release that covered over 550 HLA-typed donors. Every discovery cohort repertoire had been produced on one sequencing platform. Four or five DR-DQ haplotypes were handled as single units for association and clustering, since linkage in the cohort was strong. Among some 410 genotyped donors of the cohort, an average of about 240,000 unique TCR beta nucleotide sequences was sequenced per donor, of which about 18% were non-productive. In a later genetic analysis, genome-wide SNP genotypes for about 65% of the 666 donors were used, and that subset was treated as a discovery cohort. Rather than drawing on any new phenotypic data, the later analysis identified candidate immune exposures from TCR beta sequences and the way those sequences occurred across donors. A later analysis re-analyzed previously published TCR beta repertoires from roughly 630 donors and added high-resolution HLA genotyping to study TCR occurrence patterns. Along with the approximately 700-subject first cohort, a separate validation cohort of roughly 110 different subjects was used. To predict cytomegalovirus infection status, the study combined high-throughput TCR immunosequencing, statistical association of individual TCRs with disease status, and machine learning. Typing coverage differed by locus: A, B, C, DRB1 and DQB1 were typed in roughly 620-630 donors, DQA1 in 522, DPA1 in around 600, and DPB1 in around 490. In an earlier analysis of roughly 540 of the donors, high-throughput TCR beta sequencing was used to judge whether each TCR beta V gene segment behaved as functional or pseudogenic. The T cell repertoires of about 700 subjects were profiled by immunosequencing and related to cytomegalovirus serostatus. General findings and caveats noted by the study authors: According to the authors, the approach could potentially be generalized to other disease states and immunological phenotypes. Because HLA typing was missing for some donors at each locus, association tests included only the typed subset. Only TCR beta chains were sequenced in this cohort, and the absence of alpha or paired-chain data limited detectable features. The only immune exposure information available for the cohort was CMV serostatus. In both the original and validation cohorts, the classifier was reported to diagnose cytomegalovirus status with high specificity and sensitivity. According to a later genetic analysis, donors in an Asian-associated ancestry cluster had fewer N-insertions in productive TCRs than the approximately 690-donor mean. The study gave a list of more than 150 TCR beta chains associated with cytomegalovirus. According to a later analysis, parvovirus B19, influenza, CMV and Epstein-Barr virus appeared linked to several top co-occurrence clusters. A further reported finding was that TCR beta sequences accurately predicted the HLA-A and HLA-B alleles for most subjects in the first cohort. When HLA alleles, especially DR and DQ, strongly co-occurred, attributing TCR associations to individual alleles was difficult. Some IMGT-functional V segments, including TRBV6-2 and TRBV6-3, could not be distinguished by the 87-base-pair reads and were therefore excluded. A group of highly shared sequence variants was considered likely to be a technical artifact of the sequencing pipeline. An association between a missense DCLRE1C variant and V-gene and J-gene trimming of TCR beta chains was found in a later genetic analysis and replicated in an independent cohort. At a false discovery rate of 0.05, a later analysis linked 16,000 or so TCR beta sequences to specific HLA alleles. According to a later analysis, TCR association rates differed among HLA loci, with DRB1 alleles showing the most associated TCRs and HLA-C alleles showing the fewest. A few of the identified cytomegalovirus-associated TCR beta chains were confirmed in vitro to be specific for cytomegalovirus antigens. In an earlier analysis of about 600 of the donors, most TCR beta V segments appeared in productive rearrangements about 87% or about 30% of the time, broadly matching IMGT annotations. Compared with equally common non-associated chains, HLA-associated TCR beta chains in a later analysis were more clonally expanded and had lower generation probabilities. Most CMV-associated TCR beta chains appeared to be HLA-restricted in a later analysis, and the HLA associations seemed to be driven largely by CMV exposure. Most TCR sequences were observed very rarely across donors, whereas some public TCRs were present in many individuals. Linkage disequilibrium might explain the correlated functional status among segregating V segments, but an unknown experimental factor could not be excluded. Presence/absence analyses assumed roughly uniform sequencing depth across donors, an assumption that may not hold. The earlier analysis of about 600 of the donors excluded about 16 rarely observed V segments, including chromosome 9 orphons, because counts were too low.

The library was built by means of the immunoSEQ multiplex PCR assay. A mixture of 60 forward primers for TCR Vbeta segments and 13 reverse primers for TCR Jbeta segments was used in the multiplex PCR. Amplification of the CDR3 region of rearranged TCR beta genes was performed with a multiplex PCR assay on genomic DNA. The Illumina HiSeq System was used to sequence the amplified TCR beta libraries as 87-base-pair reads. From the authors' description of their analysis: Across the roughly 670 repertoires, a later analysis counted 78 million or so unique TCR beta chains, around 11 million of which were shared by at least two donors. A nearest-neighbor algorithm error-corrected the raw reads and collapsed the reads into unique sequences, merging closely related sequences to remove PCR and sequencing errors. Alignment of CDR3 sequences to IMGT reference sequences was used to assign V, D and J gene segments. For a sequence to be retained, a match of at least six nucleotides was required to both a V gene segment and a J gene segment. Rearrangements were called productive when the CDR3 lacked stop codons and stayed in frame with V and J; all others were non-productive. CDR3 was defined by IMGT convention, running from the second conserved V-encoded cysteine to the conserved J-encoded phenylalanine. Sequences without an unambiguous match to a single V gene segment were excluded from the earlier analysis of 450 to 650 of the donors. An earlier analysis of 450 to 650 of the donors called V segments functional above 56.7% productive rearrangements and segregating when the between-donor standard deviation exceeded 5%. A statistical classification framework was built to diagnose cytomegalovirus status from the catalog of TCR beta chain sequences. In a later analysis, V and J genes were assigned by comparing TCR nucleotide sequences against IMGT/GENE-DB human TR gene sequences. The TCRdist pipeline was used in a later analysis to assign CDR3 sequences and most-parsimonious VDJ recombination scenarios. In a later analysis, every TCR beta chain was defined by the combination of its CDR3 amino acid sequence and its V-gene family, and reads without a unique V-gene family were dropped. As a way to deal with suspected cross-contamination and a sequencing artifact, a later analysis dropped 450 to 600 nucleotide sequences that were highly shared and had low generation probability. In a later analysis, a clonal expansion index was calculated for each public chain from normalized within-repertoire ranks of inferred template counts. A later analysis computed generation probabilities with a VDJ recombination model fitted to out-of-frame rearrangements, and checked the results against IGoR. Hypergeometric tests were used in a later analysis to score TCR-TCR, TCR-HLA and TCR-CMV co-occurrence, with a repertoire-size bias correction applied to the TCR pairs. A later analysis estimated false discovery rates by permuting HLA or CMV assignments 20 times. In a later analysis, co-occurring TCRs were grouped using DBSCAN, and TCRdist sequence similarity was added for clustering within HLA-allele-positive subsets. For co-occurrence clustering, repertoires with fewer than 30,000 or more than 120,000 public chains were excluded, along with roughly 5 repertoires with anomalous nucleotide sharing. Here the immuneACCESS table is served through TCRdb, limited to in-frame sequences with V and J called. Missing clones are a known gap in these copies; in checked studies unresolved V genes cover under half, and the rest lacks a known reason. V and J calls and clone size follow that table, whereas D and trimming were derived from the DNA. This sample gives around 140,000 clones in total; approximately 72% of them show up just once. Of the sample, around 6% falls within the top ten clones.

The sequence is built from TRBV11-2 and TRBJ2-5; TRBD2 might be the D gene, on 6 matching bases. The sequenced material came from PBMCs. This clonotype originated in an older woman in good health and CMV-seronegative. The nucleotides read TGTGCCAGCAGCCCCCTTTCGGGGGATCGAGAGACCCAGTACTTC. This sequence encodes CASSPLSGDRETQYF.